This TCR beta chain was captured in a study of T cells in tuberculosis. Overall study context: PBMC were archived before or within 7 days of starting treatment.

Profiled with immunoSEQ multiplex PCR; TCRdb holds only in-frame clones, not every one. The sample has about 49,000 clones; roughly 96% are singletons. V lost 1 base, J lost 6 bases, and 5 bases stayed unmatched. Germline V gene lookup returns CDR1 SGHTA and CDR2 FQGNSA. The CDR3 spans 15 residues. Study-wide points: Active tuberculosis cases were adults; controls were adolescents. Active tuberculosis alpha repertoires lay closer to GMM-specific TCRs than controls'. Classification accuracy was roughly 90% (AUROC over 0.85) with the GMM-specific repertoire.

Sample time point: new active TB diagnosis, blood taken before or within 7 days of starting treatment. As to this clone: Its matching antigen is unknown.

V is TRBV7-2 and J is TRBJ2-1; TRBD2 matches 8 bases. Sequences were derived from PBMCs, sampled at tuberculosis diagnosis. The sequence was obtained from an adult with tuberculosis. The CDR3 loop is CASSLVRGGFNEQFF. The CDR3, as DNA: TGTGCCAGCAGCTTAGTCCGGGGGGGATTCAATGAGCAGTTCTTC.